Described below is a single T cell receptor (beta chain) sequence and its context. The antigen is unknown. V lost 6 bases, J lost 2 bases, and 6 bases stayed unmatched. Germline V gene lookup returns CDR1 LNHDA and CDR2 SQIVND (reference sequence). This CDR3 has 14 residues. These data come from a study of T cell responses to AZD1222 COVID-19 vaccine. The data were produced by immunoSEQ multiplex PCR, yet TCRdb's version contains in-frame clones alone and is incomplete. The sample lists some 150,000 clones; 90% were seen once. General study findings and limits: Seropositive AZD1222 recipients at baseline numbered only 5 to 7. Clonal diversity was possibly underestimated, and white British individuals and females predominated among donors. The study found vaccine-associated CD4 TCRs spanning spike, dominant at 160-218 and 743-854.

The TCR comes from an adult in good health. The V call is TRBV19, the J call TRBJ1-2; 7 bases are a match to TRBD1. The material was peripheral blood, obtained on day 0 of AZD1222 vaccination. Written as DNA, the CDR3 is TGTGCCAGTAGGCCGGGACAGAGGAACTATGGCTACACCTTC. The encoded protein is CASRPGQRNYGYTF.